The rows below give T cell receptor beta chains drawn from one sample of a study of blood T cell repertoires in COVID-19. Assay: immunoSEQ multiplex PCR; the TCRdb copy retains only in-frame clones and omits some. The sample has under 100,000 clones; less than 95% are singletons. Material: peripheral blood. The receptors come from a man aged 50-60 years with acute or convalescent COVID-19. The CDR3 runs from the conserved cysteine through the conserved F or W. A D gene is named only where the DNA matches it firmly. Rows may omit the clone size; those that give it use once, few, many or a size class.

>TRBJ1-1|TRBV18|TRBD1|.
CASSLTGTGTSNTEAFF
TGTGCCAGCTCACTCACCGGGACAGGGACGTCGAACACTGAAGCTTTCTTT
>TRBJ1-1|TRBV19|TRBD1|.
CASTITGTGGFLNTEAFF
TGTGCCAGTACCATTACCGGGACAGGGGGCTTTTTGAACACTGAAGCTTTCTTT
>TRBJ2-5|TRBV5-6|.|.
CASSQQTVEETQYF
TGTGCCAGCAGTCAACAGACAGTCGAAGAGACCCAGTACTTC
>TRBJ2-7|TRBV6-2/TRBV6-3|.|.
CASSQRLVGEQYF
TGTGCCAGCAGCCAACGACTAGTGGGCGAGCAGTACTTC
>TRBJ2-5|TRBV11-3|TRBD2|.
CASSLGGLAVETQYF
TGTGCCAGCAGCTTAGGGGGACTAGCAGTCGAGACCCAGTACTTC
>TRBJ2-6|TRBV4-1|TRBD2|.
CASSQDAKSGRASGANVLTF
TGCGCCAGCAGCCAAGATGCGAAAAGCGGGAGGGCCTCTGGGGCCAACGTCCTGACTTTC
>TRBJ2-3|TRBV7-9|TRBD2|.
CASSPGSGSTDTQYF
TGTGCCAGCAGCCCCGGTAGCGGGAGCACAGATACGCAGTATTTT
>TRBJ2-5|TRBV24-1|TRBD1|.
CATMGSGTGVRETQYF
TGTGCCACCATGGGATCGGGGACAGGAGTCCGTGAGACCCAGTACTTC
>TRBJ1-5|TRBV7-9|TRBD1|.
CASSGQGDQPQHF
TGTGCCAGCAGCGGACAGGGTGATCAGCCCCAGCATTTT
>TRBJ1-3|TRBV6-1|.|.
CASSEAFGTPGNTIYF
TGTGCCAGCAGTGAAGCTTTTGGGACACCTGGAAACACCATATATTTT
>TRBJ1-3|TRBV5-6|.|.
CASSWYTDSSGNTIYF
TGTGCCAGCAGCTGGTATACTGACAGCTCTGGAAACACCATATATTTT
>TRBJ2-2|TRBV12-3/TRBV12-4|.|once
CASRTGSTGELFF
TGTGCCAGCAGAACCGGGTCCACCGGGGAGCTGTTTTTT
>TRBJ2-3|TRBV5-4|.|.
CASSLDATGSDTQYF
TGTGCCAGCAGCTTGGACGCAACAGGGTCAGATACGCAGTATTTT
>TRBJ2-5|TRBV11-3|TRBD2|.
CASSLVAGVETQYF
TGTGCCAGCAGCTTAGTAGCGGGAGTAGAGACCCAGTACTTC
>TRBJ2-3|TRBV7-6|.|.
CASSHPQRGTQYF
TGTGCCAGCAGCCACCCCCAACGGGGTACGCAGTATTTT
>TRBJ2-3|TRBV4-3|TRBD2|.
CASSQSGSGTDTQYF
TGCGCCAGCAGCCAAAGCGGGAGTGGCACAGATACGCAGTATTTT
>TRBJ2-7|TRBV5-1|TRBD2|once
CASSLQTTSGTEQYF
TGCGCCAGCAGCTTACAAACGACTAGCGGGACCGAGCAGTACTTC
>TRBJ2-5|TRBV19|.|.
CASTPGRTQETQYF
TGTGCCAGTACCCCTGGGAGGACACAAGAGACCCAGTACTTC
>TRBJ1-1|TRBV10-3|.|.
CATLMNTEAFF
TGTGCCACCCTTATGAACACTGAAGCTTTCTTT
>TRBJ1-1|TRBV18|.|.
CASSPSTGTEAFF
TGTGCCAGCTCACCATCTACCGGGACTGAAGCTTTCTTT
>TRBJ2-3|TRBV9|.|.
CASSVGGVTDTQYF
TGTGCCAGCAGCGTAGGGGGCGTCACAGATACGCAGTATTTT
>TRBJ2-7|TRBV18|TRBD1|.
CASSPQEQGYEQYF
TGTGCCAGCTCACCACAGGAACAGGGGTACGAGCAGTACTTC
>TRBJ2-5|TRBV5-6|.|.
CASSLADSGRQNF
TGTGCCAGCAGCTTGGCGGACAGTGGGCGCCAAAACTTC
>TRBJ1-3|TRBV19|.|.
CASSRILRGTDGNTIYF
TGTGCCAGTAGTCGAATTCTTCGGGGGACGGATGGAAACACCATATATTTT
>TRBJ2-1|TRBV5-1|TRBD2|.
CASSSVGGPGNEQFF
TGCGCCAGCAGCTCGGTGGGAGGGCCGGGGAATGAGCAGTTCTTC
>TRBJ1-2|TRBV10-3|TRBD1|.
CAILWGQGTTNYGYTF
TGTGCCATCCTATGGGGACAGGGAACCACTAACTATGGCTACACCTTC
>TRBJ2-7|TRBV2|TRBD1|.
CASSGQGATYEQYF
TGTGCCAGCAGCGGACAGGGGGCGACCTACGAGCAGTACTTC
>TRBJ2-1|TRBV5-1|.|.
CASSADPGGPKQFF
TGCGCCAGCAGCGCTGACCCCGGAGGGCCAAAGCAGTTCTTC
>TRBJ2-5|TRBV5-1|.|once
CASSLAETQYF
TGCGCCAGCAGCTTGGCGGAGACCCAGTACTTC
>TRBJ2-3|TRBV5-1|TRBD2|.
CASSVIVTGGDTQYF
TGCGCCAGCAGCGTGATCGTAACGGGAGGAGATACGCAGTATTTT
>TRBJ2-1|TRBV24-1|TRBD2|.
CATSDLGTSGANEQFF
TGTGCCACCAGTGATTTGGGGACTAGCGGGGCCAATGAGCAGTTCTTC
>TRBJ2-7|TRBV10-3|.|.
CAISDGPGTYEQYF
TGTGCCATCAGTGACGGCCCGGGGACCTACGAGCAGTACTTC
>TRBJ1-1|TRBV9|TRBD1|once
CASSVGPGTGGWNTEAFF
TGTGCCAGCAGCGTAGGCCCCGGGACAGGGGGGTGGAACACTGAAGCTTTCTTT
>TRBJ2-7|TRBV2|TRBD2|.
CASNGVDGTSGNEQYF
TGTGCCAGCAACGGGGTCGATGGGACTAGCGGAAACGAGCAGTACTTC
>TRBJ1-1|TRBV6-5|.|.
CASSYGTVPVNTEAFF
TGTGCCAGCAGTTACGGGACTGTCCCGGTCAACACTGAAGCTTTCTTT
>TRBJ1-6|TRBV7-9|TRBD1|.
CASSLTGVGSPLHF
TGTGCCAGCAGCTTAACAGGGGTTGGTTCACCCCTCCACTTT
>TRBJ2-1|TRBV7-6|TRBD2|.
CASSLEGFGGGINNEQFF
TGTGCCAGCAGCTTAGAAGGTTTCGGCGGGGGAATTAACAATGAGCAGTTCTTC
>TRBJ2-1|TRBV7-2|TRBD2|.
CASSSAPGTRGSNEQFF
TGTGCCAGCAGCTCTGCCCCCGGGACTAGGGGGTCCAATGAGCAGTTCTTC
>TRBJ1-5|TRBV18|TRBD1|.
CASYPDYRGIGWGNQPQHF
TGTGCCAGCTACCCGGACTACAGGGGGATCGGATGGGGAAATCAGCCCCAGCATTTT
>TRBJ2-2|TRBV7-9|TRBD2|.
CASSATGGRNTGELFF
TGTGCCAGCAGCGCGACGGGAGGAAGGAACACCGGGGAGCTGTTTTTT
>TRBJ2-7|TRBV12-5|TRBD1|.
CASGLAETGGYEQYF
TGTGCTAGTGGTTTGGCAGAGACAGGGGGATACGAGCAGTACTTC
>TRBJ1-5|TRBV18|TRBD1|.
CASSRTTGTGDSNQPQHF
TGTGCCAGCTCGCGCACGACCGGGACAGGAGATAGCAATCAGCCCCAGCATTTT
>TRBJ2-7|TRBV6-4|TRBD2|.
CASSKGLAGGPSYEQYF
TGTGCCAGCAGTAAGGGACTAGCGGGAGGCCCCTCCTACGAGCAGTACTTC
>TRBJ2-6|TRBV19|.|.
CASNRAGANVLTF
TGTGCCAGCAACCGGGCTGGGGCCAACGTCCTGACTTTC
>TRBJ2-4|TRBV5-6|.|few
CASSQILGDKNIQYF
TGTGCCAGCAGCCAAATTTTAGGGGACAAAAACATTCAGTACTTC
>TRBJ1-5|TRBV9|.|.
CASSAGQYSNQPQHF
TGTGCCAGCAGCGCCGGACAGTATAGCAATCAGCCCCAGCATTTT
>TRBJ2-5|TRBV19|TRBD1|.
CASSIRGPQETQYF
TGTGCCAGTAGTATCAGGGGGCCCCAAGAGACCCAGTACTTC
>TRBJ1-5|TRBV20-1|.|.
CSASSIEGRGNQPQHF
TGCAGTGCTAGTTCGATTGAAGGCCGGGGCAATCAGCCCCAGCATTTT
>TRBJ2-4|TRBV5-8|TRBD1|.
CASSPNYRGMDAKNIQYF
TGTGCCAGCAGCCCGAACTACAGGGGCATGGACGCCAAAAACATTCAGTACTTC
>TRBJ2-1|TRBV5-1|TRBD2|.
CASSLGLAVSYNEQFF
TGCGCCAGCAGCTTGGGACTAGCGGTCTCCTACAATGAGCAGTTCTTC
>TRBJ1-5|TRBV6-2/TRBV6-3|TRBD1|few
CASSYPGQVSNQPQHF
TGTGCCAGCAGTTACCCGGGACAGGTTAGCAATCAGCCCCAGCATTTT
>TRBJ2-1|TRBV9|TRBD1|.
CASSIGQGYNEQFF
TGTGCCAGCAGCATCGGACAGGGGTACAATGAGCAGTTCTTC
>TRBJ2-7|TRBV3-1/TRBV3-2|TRBD2|.
CASSLAGGAYEQYF
TGTGCCAGCTCTCTAGCGGGAGGGGCCTACGAGCAGTACTTC
>TRBJ1-3|TRBV19|TRBD1|.
CASSIDGPRGPSGNTIYF
TGTGCCAGTAGTATAGATGGCCCGAGGGGGCCCTCTGGAAACACCATATATTTT
>TRBJ2-7|TRBV6-4|.|.
CASLRGSNSYEQYF
TGTGCCAGCCTCAGGGGCTCAAACTCCTACGAGCAGTACTTC